Below, one T cell receptor beta chain is given with its context. This entry comes from a study of shared T cell receptors in the human thymus. V was clipped by 7 bases and J by 3 bases, with 16 bases between them. Per the germline V gene, CDR1 is GTSNPN and CDR2 is SVGIG (reference sequence). CDR3 length equals 13 residues. Sequenced by immunoSEQ multiplex PCR; TCRdb stores in-frame clones only, minus some. The table records about 500,000 clones, 75% to 80% of them present only once. This sample was also put to use in a study of human thymus T cells. From that second work: It was healthy Finnish infants having corrective surgery for congenital heart defects who were the donors. During corrective heart surgery, resections were taken, and the thymus tissue came from them. V and J genes seemed to be used with bias in thymic and blood repertoires. Related research described strongly overlapping thymic repertoires in unrelated people.

Sequences were obtained from thymocytes. This TCR was sampled from a boy younger than two with a congenital heart defect. The V gene is TRBV30, the J gene TRBJ2-7; no reliable D call. The DNA for the CDR3 is TGTGCCTTTCGCCCCAGGTTCGGCTACGAGCAGTACTTC. Translation gives CAFRPRFGYEQYF.